These 23 T cell receptor beta chains share one sample of origin, sequenced in a study of vaccination and CD4 T cells after COVID-19. Noted treatment: approximately 9-day PBMC culture with coronavirus spike peptide pools or control peptides (ViraFEST assay). Sequencing of the DNA from cultured CD4+ T cells was carried out with the Oncomine TCR Beta short-read assay. TCRdb recomputed calls from the PCR reads with MiXCR, one row per CDR3 protein. The sample has around 13,000 distinct CDR3 sequences; under 55% are singletons. These receptors' targets are unknown. The sample was CD4+ T cells from blood, cultured in vitro, taken before SARS-CoV-2 vaccination. The receptors stem from a human donor who had recovered from COVID-19.

The gene calls are TRBV20-1 and TRBJ2-7; 10 bases are a match to TRBD2. The CDR3 runs to 15 residues. CDR1 and CDR2 (germline): DFQATT, SNEGSKA (reference sequence). Trimming removed 3 bases from V and 2 bases from J; junction bases left unmatched: 7. The CDR3 spells CSASTGLAATYEQYF. Written as DNA, the CDR3 is TGCAGTGCTAGTACCGGACTAGCGGCAACCTACGAGCAGTACTTC.

This clonotype occurred a few times. The germline gene is not matched at one end of the junction; a read error may be the cause. This chain links TRBV12-3 or TRBV12-4 with TRBJ1-5, with D maybe TRBD1 (5 bases). The CDR3 is 14 residues long. The CDR3 reads CASSLGPGSQPQHF. The CDR3, as DNA: TGTGCCAGCAGCTTAGGACCAGGGAGTCAGCCCCAGCATTTT.

This clonotype came up a few times. The J gene is TRBJ2-7, the V gene TRBV7-9; D remains unclear. The CDR3 is 14 residues long. Deletions cut 5 bases from V and 0 bases from J, with 11 bases between. CDR1 is SEHNR, CDR2 FQNEAQ, per germline (reference sequence). This CDR3 is CASSPGGSSYEQYF. The CDR3 DNA reads TGTGCCAGCAGCCCGGGCGGAAGCTCCTACGAGCAGTACTTC.

The chain employs TRBV2 and TRBJ2-1; 10 bases align to TRBD2. The V segment lost 5 bases and the J segment 9 bases; nucleotides outside the gene matches: 10. From germline, CDR1 is SNHLY and CDR2 FYNNEI. CDR3 length: 15 residues. CDR3 residues: CASSILTSGFGEQFF. In DNA, the CDR3 is TGTGCCAGCAGTATACTGACTAGCGGGTTCGGTGAGCAGTTCTTC.

The chain is built from TRBV28 and TRBJ2-5; 9 bases are shared with TRBD1. The CDR3 totals 15 residues. The junction had 4 bases not matched to a gene; V was cut back by 5 bases and J by 0 bases. From germline, CDR1 is MDHEN and CDR2 SYDVKM. The CDR3 DNA follows: TGTGCCAGCAGTGGTGGACAGGGGTACCAAGAGACCCAGTACTTC. This codes for CASSGGQGYQETQYF.

In its sample, this clonotype is medium-sized. V and J are TRBV15 and TRBJ1-5; D is unresolved. Trimming stripped 0 bases from V and 1 base from J, with 13 bases between. Germline CDR1 LNHNV, CDR2 YYDKDF (reference sequence). CDR3 length: 17 residues. CDR3 protein: CATSRDRAALSNQPQHF. The CDR3, as DNA: TGTGCCACCAGCAGAGATAGGGCTGCCTTGAGCAATCAGCCCCAGCATTTT.

The chain uses TRBV6-1 and TRBJ1-2, with a tentative D call TRBD1 (5 bases). The germline gives CDR1 MNHNS, CDR2 SASEGT. The CDR3 extends over 12 amino acids. Trimming pared 10 bases from V and 4 bases from J, leaving 13 bases between. CDR3 bases: TGTGCCACCATGGGACGGCTCTATGGCTACACCTTC. Residues: CATMGRLYGYTF.

The chain has TRBV6-1 and TRBJ1-5; D gene ambiguous. CDR3 size: 17 residues. CDR1 and CDR2 (germline): MNHNS, SASEGT. The V gene lost 1 base and the J gene lost 2 bases, with 15 bases spanning the gap. The CDR3 sequence: CASSEDQRALRNQPQHF. In DNA form, the CDR3 reads TGTGCCAGCAGTGAAGACCAGAGGGCTTTGCGCAATCAGCCCCAGCATTTT.

The chain links TRBV7-3 to TRBJ1-5; D is perhaps TRBD1 (5 bases). Germline lookup yields CDR1 SGHTA and CDR2 FQGTGA. V lost 7 bases, J lost 3 bases, and 22 bases lay in between. The CDR3 consists of 17 residues. The CDR3 nucleotides are TGTGCCAGCATCGGACTTAGTTGGGGCAGAGACAATCAGCCCCAGCATTTT. Translating it yields CASIGLSWGRDNQPQHF. Full variable domain (rest looked up from reference TRBV7-3 and TRBJ1-5): GAGVSQTPSNKVTEKGKYVELRCDPISGHTALYWYRQSLGQGPEFLIYFQGTGAADDSGLPNDRFFAVRPEGSVSTLKIQRTERGDSAVYLCASIGLSWGRDNQPQHFGDGTRLSIL.

The V and J genes are TRBV28 and TRBJ2-1; 10 bases map to TRBD2. Per germline, CDR1 MDHEN and CDR2 SYDVKM. V lost 2 bases and J lost 2; bases outside the gene matches: 6. This CDR3 has 17 amino acids. The CDR3 coding sequence is TGTGCCAGCAGTTTAACCGCTAGCGGGGGAACCTACAATGAGCAGTTCTTC. This sequence encodes CASSLTASGGTYNEQFF.

The chain has TRBV27 and TRBJ1-2; D possibly corresponds to TRBD1 (5 bases). CDR3 size: 12 residues. V was shortened by 5 bases and J by 5 bases, with 9 bases between the two germline ends. CDR1 MNHEY and CDR2 SMNVEV come from the germline V gene (reference sequence). The DNA for the CDR3 is TGTGCCAGCAGTGAATCAGGGTATGGCTACACCTTC. Protein product: CASSESGYGYTF.

The chain recombines TRBV5-4 with TRBJ2-5; D assignment may be TRBD1 or TRBD2 (5 bases each). CDR3 length: 15 residues. Germline CDR1 reads SGHNT; CDR2 reads YYREEE (reference sequence). V dropped 0 bases and J dropped 5 bases, with 14 bases sitting between them. The CDR3 here is CASSLVWDEGETQYF. The CDR3 nucleotides read TGTGCCAGCAGCTTGGTATGGGACGAAGGGGAGACCCAGTACTTC.

Only one count was recorded for this clonotype. The chain carries TRBV19 and TRBJ1-2; D call uncertain. This CDR3 has 16 amino acids. Germline V gene sequence: CDR1 LNHDA, CDR2 SQIVND (reference sequence). V lost 2 bases to trimming and J lost 2 bases, with 15 bases between them. In nucleotides, the CDR3 is TGTGCCAGTAGTATACAGGCGGGCCAAAGAAACTATGGCTACACCTTC. Translating gives CASSIQAGQRNYGYTF.

This clonotype occurred a few times. The CDR3 here is CSAKTSGSPDTQYF. The CDR3 region has the DNA TGCAGTGCCAAGACTAGCGGGAGTCCAGATACGCAGTATTTT. The V and J genes are TRBV20-1 and TRBJ2-3; 12 bases are shared with TRBD2. This CDR3 spans 14 amino acids. Germline V CDR1 and CDR2: DFQATT, SNEGSKA (reference sequence). With 6 bases clipped from V and 4 bases from J, the junction kept 5 bases outside the gene matches.

The J gene is TRBJ2-3, the V gene TRBV7-2; D gene unclear. CDR1 is SGHTA, CDR2 FQGNSA, per germline. V was clipped by 2 bases and J by 4 bases, with 4 bases between them. The CDR3 is 12 residues long. The DNA for the CDR3 is TGTGCCAGCAGCTTAAGGCCAGATACGCAGTATTTT. Its translation is CASSLRPDTQYF.

The chain recombines TRBV6-1 with TRBJ2-3; TRBD2 is a possible D gene (6 bases). The CDR3 extends over 13 amino acids. Germline assignment: CDR1 MNHNS and CDR2 SASEGT. V lost 3 bases to trimming and J lost 5 bases, with 9 bases between them. As DNA, the CDR3 is TGTGCCAGCAGTGAGCGGGGAAGAGATACGCAGTATTTT. Translated, it gives CASSERGRDTQYF.

The chain has TRBV10-3 and TRBJ1-1; D gene unclear. Trimming removed 0 bases at V and 11 bases at J, with 13 bases between. Germline V gives CDR1 ENHRY, CDR2 SYGVKD. The CDR3 is 13 residues long. CDR3 protein: CAISESDLGVAFF. Here the CDR3 DNA reads TGTGCCATCAGTGAGTCGGACCTGGGAGTTGCTTTCTTT.

By its share, this clonotype is medium-sized. The chain's CDR3 is CATSFGTGGRQPQHF. CDR3 DNA sequence: TGTGCCACCAGCTTCGGGACAGGGGGCCGTCAGCCCCAGCATTTT. The chain joins TRBV15 to TRBJ1-5; TRBD1 matches at 12 bases. The CDR3 is made up of 15 amino acids. The ends lost 5 bases at V and 6 bases at J; junction bases unmatched: 5. CDR1 and CDR2 (germline): LNHNV, YYDKDF (reference sequence).

The V and J genes are TRBV20-1 and TRBJ1-5; D unresolved. The germline V gene has CDR1 DFQATT and CDR2 SNEGSKA (reference sequence). This CDR3 has 12 amino acids. V gave up 3 bases and J gave up 5 bases, with 8 bases separating them. The CDR3: CSASQGDQPQHF. CDR3 DNA: TGCAGTGCTAGTCAAGGAGATCAGCCCCAGCATTTT.

This clonotype came up a few times. The chain combines TRBV7-9 with TRBJ1-2; D is unresolved. Trimming pared 4 bases from V and 0 bases from J, leaving 9 bases between. The germline V gene has CDR1 SEHNR and CDR2 FQNEAQ (reference sequence). The CDR3 loop spans 14 amino acids. As DNA, the CDR3 is TGTGCCAGCAGCTCCGTGGCCGCTAACTATGGCTACACCTTC. It translates to CASSSVAANYGYTF.

The V gene is TRBV2, the J gene TRBJ2-5; D remains ambiguous. With 5 bases removed from V and 0 bases from J, the gap between germline ends came to 10 bases. This CDR3 spans 14 amino acids. Germline lookup yields CDR1 SNHLY and CDR2 FYNNEI. The CDR3 sequence is CASSSELYQETQYF. Here the CDR3 DNA reads TGTGCCAGCAGTAGCGAGCTATACCAAGAGACCCAGTACTTC.

In its sample, this clonotype was seen a few times. The chain has TRBV5-4 and TRBJ2-1; D assignment may be TRBD1 or TRBD2 (5 bases each). The CDR3 runs to 15 residues. V was clipped by 4 bases and J by 0 bases, with 11 bases between them. Germline CDR1 and CDR2: SGHNT and YYREEE (reference sequence). CDR3 DNA sequence: TGTGCCAGCAGCAAGGCTGGGGGCTCCTACAATGAGCAGTTCTTC. This gives the protein CASSKAGGSYNEQFF.

This clonotype was counted only a few times. The chain is built from TRBV6-2 or TRBV6-3 and TRBJ1-2, with 9 bases aligning to TRBD1. In germline, CDR1 is MNHEY, CDR2 SVGEGT. This CDR3 region has 14 residues. V shed 2 bases and J 6 bases; nucleotides not matched to a gene: 4. This chain's CDR3 is CASSYTRQGDGYTF. CDR3 nucleotides: TGTGCCAGCAGTTACACCCGACAGGGGGATGGCTACACCTTC.